These T cell receptor beta chains were read from a single sample in a study of blood T cell repertoires in COVID-19. Some clones are missing from TCRdb's copy, which holds only in-frame ones; the method was immunoSEQ multiplex PCR. Found here are about 210,000 clones, approximately 90% of them singletons; the top ten hold roughly 1.2%. Input material: PBMCs or T cells enriched from blood (not recorded which). All receptors come from a man under 40 who had recovered from COVID-19. Both conserved end residues are part of each CDR3. Fields, in order: V gene, J gene, D gene, clone size, CDR3 DNA, CDR3 protein. D genes are given only for firm matches. The size field is filled for only some rows; it gives once, few, many or a size class.

>TRBV4-2|TRBJ2-6|NA|NA
TGTGCCAGCAGCCAAGACTCGAGCTCTGGGGCCAACGTCCTGACTTTC
CASSQDSSSGANVLTF
>TRBV19|TRBJ1-5|NA|NA
TGTGCCAGTAGTATACCGGTAGCAGGGCGCAATCAGCCCCAGCATTTT
CASSIPVAGRNQPQHF
>TRBV13|TRBJ1-1|NA|NA
TGTGCCAGCAGCTTAGGCCGGGGGAGTATGAACACTGAAGCTTTCTTT
CASSLGRGSMNTEAFF
>TRBV1|TRBJ2-1|NA|NA
TGCACCAGCAGCGTCGAGTCTAGCGGGAGGGTTTCCTACAATGAGCAGTTCTTC
CTSSVESSGRVSYNEQFF
>TRBV13|TRBJ1-2|TRBD1|NA
TGTGCCAGCAGCCCGACCGGGACAGACTATGGCTACACCTTC
CASSPTGTDYGYTF
>TRBV19|TRBJ1-4|NA|NA
TGTGCCAGTCGTCGGGCAACTAATGAAAAACTGTTTTTT
CASRRATNEKLFF
>TRBV29-1|TRBJ1-1|TRBD1|NA
TGCAGCGTTGACAGGGGGCGGAACACTGAAGCTTTCTTT
CSVDRGRNTEAFF
>TRBV12-3/TRBV12-4|TRBJ1-2|TRBD1|NA
TGTGCCAGCAGACAGGGGAACTATGGCTACACCTTC
CASRQGNYGYTF
>TRBV25-1|TRBJ2-6|NA|NA
TGTGCCAGCAGTGACGGCTCTGGGGCCAACGTCCTGACTTTC
CASSDGSGANVLTF
>TRBV6-2/TRBV6-3|TRBJ1-5|TRBD1|NA
TGTGCCAGCAGTTACTCGACAGGGGGAAATCAGCCCCAGCATTTT
CASSYSTGGNQPQHF
>TRBV11-2|TRBJ1-3|NA|NA
TGTGCCAGCAGCTTAGAGAACAGGGCCCCCGGAAACACCATATATTTT
CASSLENRAPGNTIYF
>TRBV9|TRBJ2-1|TRBD1|NA
TGTGCCAGCAGCGTAGGAGGGGGCGGTGAGCAGTTCTTC
CASSVGGGGEQFF
>TRBV9|TRBJ2-2|TRBD1|few
TGTGCCAGCAGCGTAGGGTCGCAGGGGGCGAACACCGGGGAGCTGTTTTTT
CASSVGSQGANTGELFF
>TRBV9|TRBJ1-4|TRBD1|NA
TGTGCCAGCAGCCCACAGGGGGCTTGGGAAAAACTGTTTTTT
CASSPQGAWEKLFF
>TRBV5-5|TRBJ2-2|NA|NA
TGTGCCAGCAGCTTGCGAGCGGGTATGAACACCGGGGAGCTGTTTTTT
CASSLRAGMNTGELFF
>TRBV18|TRBJ2-3|TRBD2|NA
TGTGCCAGCTCAGAGGGACTAGCGAGCACAGATACGCAGTATTTT
CASSEGLASTDTQYF
>TRBV29-1|TRBJ2-7|TRBD2|NA
TGCAGCGTTGCTAGCGGGACCTACGAGCAGTACTTC
CSVASGTYEQYF
>TRBV18|TRBJ2-7|TRBD1|NA
TGTGCCAGCTCACGGACAGGTTCCTACGAGCAGTACTTC
CASSRTGSYEQYF
>TRBV5-1|TRBJ1-4|TRBD1|NA
TGCGCCAGCAGCTACGACAGGGTCGGAGAAAAACTGTTTTTT
CASSYDRVGEKLFF
>TRBV14|TRBJ2-1|TRBD2|NA
TGTGCCAGCAGCCAAGTTAGGTCTAGCGGGATTACCTTTTACAATGAGCAGTTCTTC
CASSQVRSSGITFYNEQFF
>TRBV4-2|TRBJ2-1|NA|once
TGTGCCAGCAGCCAGGAGACAGGCCTCCTGCACAATGAGCAGTTCTTC
CASSQETGLLHNEQFF
>TRBV6-2/TRBV6-3|TRBJ2-1|TRBD1|NA
TGTGCCAGCAGTTATCCCGACAGGGGCGGGAATGAGCAGTTCTTC
CASSYPDRGGNEQFF
>TRBV6-5|TRBJ1-6|NA|NA
TGTGCCAGCAGTTATAGTGGGGCGCGGAATTCACCCCTCCACTTT
CASSYSGARNSPLHF
>TRBV4-1|TRBJ1-1|NA|NA
TGCGCCAGCAGCCAAGGGAACGGAGGGTTCACTGAAGCTTTCTTT
CASSQGNGGFTEAFF
>TRBV7-2|TRBJ1-6|TRBD1|NA
TGTGCCAGCAGCTTAGGAAGGGACAGTAATTCACCCCTCCACTTT
CASSLGRDSNSPLHF
>TRBV18|TRBJ2-5|TRBD2|NA
TGTGCCAGCTCACCGGGACTAGGGCAAGAGACCCAGTACTTC
CASSPGLGQETQYF
>TRBV30|TRBJ2-7|TRBD1|NA
TGTGCCTGGAGGTCTCGGACAGGGGGATACGAGCAGTACTTC
CAWRSRTGGYEQYF
>TRBV6-5|TRBJ2-7|TRBD2|NA
TGTGCCAGCAGCCGGACTAGCGGGATTGGCGAGCAGTACTTC
CASSRTSGIGEQYF
>TRBV6-2/TRBV6-3|TRBJ2-7|TRBD1|once
TGTGCCAGCAGTTGGACAGGGACCGATTACGAGCAGTACTTC
CASSWTGTDYEQYF
>TRBV4-3|TRBJ1-5|NA|NA
TGCGCCAGCAGCCCATTCAGGGGAAGCAATCAGCCCCAGCATTTT
CASSPFRGSNQPQHF
>TRBV15|TRBJ2-3|NA|NA
TGTGCCACCCGGCGTTTGGGAGGAGATACGCAGTATTTT
CATRRLGGDTQYF
>TRBV2|TRBJ2-5|NA|NA
TGTGCCAGCATCCAGGGAAATCAAGAGACCCAGTACTTC
CASIQGNQETQYF
>TRBV6-1|TRBJ1-1|NA|few
TGTGCCAGCAGTGATGGACAGTTTAGCACTGAAGCTTTCTTT
CASSDGQFSTEAFF
>TRBV28|TRBJ1-5|NA|NA
TGTGCCAGCAGTCCTACAACAGGGTTCTATAGCAATCAGCCCCAGCATTTT
CASSPTTGFYSNQPQHF
>TRBV19|TRBJ2-5|NA|NA
TGTGCCAGTAGTATAGGATGGGGCGGAGAACGGATTGCTGAAGAGACCCAGTACTTC
CASSIGWGGERIAEETQYF
>TRBV10-3|TRBJ1-2|TRBD1|NA
TGTGCCATCAGTGAGGGGACAGTCGAGTTCACCTTC
CAISEGTVEFTF
>TRBV6-1|TRBJ2-7|NA|NA
TGTGCCAGCAGTGAAGGGACAGTCTACGAGCAGTACTTC
CASSEGTVYEQYF
>TRBV5-4|TRBJ2-1|NA|NA
TGTGCCAGCAGCCCCGGCCACGACAGGATCCGGTTGGGTGAGCAGTTCTTC
CASSPGHDRIRLGEQFF
>TRBV27|TRBJ1-6|TRBD1|once
TGTGCCAGCAGCACAGGACAGGGGGGGAATTCACCCCTCCACTTT
CASSTGQGGNSPLHF
>TRBV7-9|TRBJ1-1|TRBD1|once
TGTGCCAGCAGCCTGCTCCGGGACAGGAACACTGAAGCTTTCTTT
CASSLLRDRNTEAFF
>TRBV5-1|TRBJ1-2|NA|NA
TGCGCCAGCAGCCAGACAGCAAACGACTACACCTTC
CASSQTANDYTF
>TRBV5-5|TRBJ2-2|NA|NA
TGTGCCAGCAGCTTCATGCCGACTACCACCAACACCGGGGAGCTGTTTTTT
CASSFMPTTTNTGELFF
>TRBV7-9|TRBJ2-7|NA|NA
TGTGCCAGCAGCTTAGTTTCGGCTAGACCCTACGAGCAGTACTTC
CASSLVSARPYEQYF
>TRBV4-3|TRBJ1-2|NA|NA
TGCGCCAGCAGCCCCCCACCCGGACAGTATCGCTATGGCTACACCTTC
CASSPPPGQYRYGYTF
>TRBV7-2|TRBJ2-7|TRBD1|NA
TGTGCCAGCAGCTCCGGGACAGGGTACGAGCAGTACTTC
CASSSGTGYEQYF
>TRBV19|TRBJ1-5|TRBD1|NA
TGTGCCAGTAGTATCGGGACAGCCGCAGAGCCCCAGCATTTT
CASSIGTAAEPQHF
>TRBV30|TRBJ1-5|NA|NA
TGTGCCTGGAGCTCCACCGGGGAACGGCCCCAGCATTTT
CAWSSTGERPQHF
>TRBV28|TRBJ2-1|TRBD2|NA
TGTGCCAGCAGTTTAGCGGGAGGCTACAATGAGCAGTTCTTC
CASSLAGGYNEQFF
>TRBV4-1|TRBJ2-5|NA|NA
TGCGCCAGCAGCCAAGTTACGGGGGTAAGAGAGACCCAGTACTTC
CASSQVTGVRETQYF
>TRBV27|TRBJ2-7|NA|NA
TGTGCCAGCAGATGGACAGTGGTTACCTACGAGCAGTACTTC
CASRWTVVTYEQYF
>TRBV27|TRBJ2-7|TRBD2|once
TGTGCCAGCAGCCGACTAGCGGGATACTACGAGCAGTACTTC
CASSRLAGYYEQYF
>TRBV5-8|TRBJ2-7|TRBD1|NA
TGTGCCAGCAGCTTTACGGGACAGGGGATATACGAGCAGTACTTC
CASSFTGQGIYEQYF
>TRBV7-9|TRBJ1-1|NA|NA
TGTGCCAGCAGCTTAGTTAGGACAGATGAAGCTTTCTTT
CASSLVRTDEAFF
>TRBV19|TRBJ2-7|TRBD1|NA
TGTGCCAGTAGTATCCGGGACAGGGCTAACGAGCAGTACTTC
CASSIRDRANEQYF
>TRBV27|TRBJ2-1|TRBD2|NA
TGTGCCAGCAGTTTGGGTAGCGGGGCCTACAATGAGCAGTTCTTC
CASSLGSGAYNEQFF
>TRBV4-3|TRBJ2-3|NA|NA
TGCGCCAGCAGCCAAGATATCAGGACAGTAAACACAGATACGCAGTATTTT
CASSQDIRTVNTDTQYF
>TRBV12-3/TRBV12-4|TRBJ2-7|NA|NA
TGTGCCAGCAGCCGTTACTACGAGCAGTACTTC
CASSRYYEQYF